Below are 3 T cell receptor beta chains sequenced from a single sample in a study of blood T cell repertoires in COVID-19. Libraries were prepared by immunoSEQ multiplex PCR; TCRdb keeps only in-frame clonotypes and omits some of them. This sample has about 240,000 clones; roughly 86% occur once, and the top ten carry approximately 7%. Sequencing was done on a sample of peripheral blood. Receptors were obtained from a woman in her 70s with active or convalescent COVID-19.

This clone appeared once. The J gene is TRBJ1-2, the V gene TRBV3-1 (or the pseudogene TRBV3-2), with a weak D call TRBD1 (5 bases). CDR3 length: 14 amino acids. Germline CDR1 is LGHDT and CDR2 is YNNKEL (reference sequence). Trimming left V 4 bases short and J 8 bases short, with 17 bases between. CDR3 in amino acids: CASSPGANLRGYTF. CDR3 DNA: TGTGCCAGCAGCCCTGGGGCGAATCTGAGGGGCTACACCTTC.

This clone was seen a handful of times. The chain carries TRBV5-1 and TRBJ1-4, with D perhaps matching TRBD1 (5 bases). Per germline, CDR1 SGHRS and CDR2 YFSETQ. This CDR3 has 14 amino acids. V lost 4 bases to trimming and J lost 5 bases, with 12 bases between them. The CDR3 protein is CASSPNGGNEKLFF. CDR3 nucleotides: TGCGCCAGCAGCCCCAATGGGGGGAATGAAAAACTGTTTTTT.

This chain links TRBV11-3 with TRBJ2-1; 11 bases line up with TRBD2. The CDR3 consists of 16 residues. Germline CDR1 reads SGHNT; CDR2 reads YENEEA. Trimming at V came to 1 base and at J to 6 bases, leaving 5 bases not matched to a gene. CDR3 DNA: TGTGCCAGCAGCTTAGTGGTTAGCGGGGGGGCCAATGAGCAGTTCTTC. As protein: CASSLVVSGGANEQFF.